The 8 T cell receptor beta chains reported below all come from one sample, sequenced in a study of blood T cell repertoires in COVID-19. Profiling relied on immunoSEQ multiplex PCR, and the TCRdb table lists in-frame clones only, not all of them. The profile shows 80,000 to 100,000 clones, roughly 82% of them singletons. Material: peripheral blood. These receptors were obtained from a man in his 70s with active or convalescent COVID-19.

The chain couples TRBV6-6 to TRBJ2-7; 7 bases agree with TRBD1. Germline values: CDR1 MNHNY, CDR2 SVGAGI (reference sequence). Unmatched junction bases numbered 13, after V lost 5 bases and J lost 0 bases. This CDR3 contains 17 residues. In DNA, the CDR3 is TGTGCCAGCAGTCCTATCGGCCTCCGGGACAGCTCCTACGAGCAGTACTTC. Protein sequence: CASSPIGLRDSSYEQYF.

The chain couples TRBV2 to TRBJ2-1; a possible D gene is TRBD1 (6 bases). The CDR3 is 13 residues long. In germline, CDR1 is SNHLY, CDR2 FYNNEI. Deletions cut 7 bases from V and 8 bases from J, with 15 bases between. CDR3 sequence (DNA): TGTGCCAGCACACAGGGTCGAGGGGATGAGCAGTTCTTC. Translating gives CASTQGRGDEQFF.

V usage is TRBV7-9 and J usage is TRBJ2-7, with D possibly matching TRBD1 (6 bases). There are 17 residues in the CDR3. CDR1 is SEHNR, CDR2 FQNEAQ, per germline (reference sequence). Trimming cost V 4 bases and J 2 bases, with 21 bases left between them. CDR3: CASSYHSGTQYAYEQYF. DNA for the CDR3: TGTGCCAGCAGCTACCACTCAGGGACACAGTACGCCTACGAGCAGTACTTC.

This sequence joins TRBV2 and TRBJ2-1; 12 nucleotides align to TRBD2. The J segment lost 9 bases and the V segment lost 4 bases, leaving 1 base of the junction unmatched. The CDR3 runs 13 residues. Germline assignment: CDR1 SNHLY and CDR2 FYNNEI. This chain's CDR3 is CASSGGLAGEQFF. The CDR3 DNA reads as TGTGCCAGCAGTGGGGGACTAGCGGGTGAGCAGTTCTTC.

This clone showed up just a few times. The chain uses TRBV18 and TRBJ2-7; the match to TRBD1 covers 11 bases. The CDR3 spans 15 residues. CDR1 is KGHSH and CDR2 is LQKENI in the germline V gene. The V gene end was trimmed by 5 bases and the J gene end by 2 bases; junction bases not matched to a gene: 5. The DNA of the CDR3 is TGTGCCAGCTCAGCTTCGGGACAGGGGGCCTACGAGCAGTACTTC. This translates into CASSASGQGAYEQYF.

The chain carries TRBV5-1 and TRBJ1-2, with TRBD1 matching over 7 bases. The CDR3 runs to 18 residues. V lost 4 bases, J lost 5 bases, and 20 bases stayed unmatched. CDR1 SGHRS and CDR2 YFSETQ come from the germline V gene. CDR3 sequence reads: CASSPEDRTDRSRYGYTF. CDR3 DNA: TGCGCCAGCAGCCCCGAGGACAGGACGGACCGATCTAGGTATGGCTACACCTTC.

The chain uses TRBV6-1 and TRBJ2-7, with D hard to call. Germline assignment: CDR1 MNHNS and CDR2 SASEGT. V lost 2 bases, J lost 5 bases, and 10 bases lay in between. The CDR3 runs to 13 residues. The CDR3 here is CASSERPGDEQYF. The CDR3 DNA reads TGTGCCAGCAGTGAACGGCCCGGAGACGAGCAGTACTTC.

The rearrangement uses TRBV7-6 and TRBJ1-1, with 7 bases that match TRBD1. CDR1 and CDR2 (germline): SGHVS, FNYEAQ. There are 15 residues in the CDR3. V was pared by 2 bases and J by 4 bases, with 7 bases of the junction left unmatched. CDR3 in amino acids: CASSLQQGIGTEAFF. The DNA of the CDR3 is TGTGCCAGCAGCTTACAACAGGGGATCGGCACTGAAGCTTTCTTT.